This passage covers 28 T cell receptor beta chains from one sample sequenced in a study of T cells after yellow fever vaccination (dated by TCRdb to the late 2010s). Receptors were amplified or captured by 5' RACE. Sequencing was performed on an Illumina HiSeq 2500. The public reads were reprocessed in TCRdb via fastp at Q25 and MiXCR, keeping in-frame beta chains. Every distinct CDR3 protein forms one entry, paired with its most common genes and DNA. The sample contains about 220,000 distinct CDR3 sequences, approximately 6.7% of them found a single time. 0.85% to 1.2% of the sample is held by the ten biggest clonotypes. The sample's treatment or condition label, in plain terms: live attenuated yellow fever vaccine strain. Sequencing used CD4+ T cells sorted from PBMCs, obtained on the day of the yellow fever booster vaccination. These TCRs come from a man aged 30-40 years who received the YFV17D yellow fever vaccine.

This clonotype was seen at least ten times. In DNA, the CDR3 is TGTGCCAGCAGCTCCGATCTCTGGGGGGGAGACTATGGCTACACCTTC. Its translation is CASSSDLWGGDYGYTF. The V and J genes are TRBV7-2 and TRBJ1-2; D is possibly TRBD1 (5 bases). The V end lost 4 bases, the J end lost 3 bases, and 18 bases lay between the germline ends. Germline V CDR1 and CDR2: SGHTA, FQGNSA. CDR3 size: 16 residues.

This clonotype was counted ten times or more. The gene calls are TRBV29-1 and TRBJ2-1; D remains ambiguous. CDR3 length: 12 amino acids. Germline lookup yields CDR1 SQVTM and CDR2 ANQGSEA. Trimming removed 4 bases at V and 3 bases at J, with 7 bases between. The CDR3 protein is CSVGGSYNEQFF. The CDR3 coding sequence is TGCAGCGTTGGTGGCAGCTACAATGAGCAGTTCTTC.

This clonotype has at least ten counts. The V and J genes are TRBV15 and TRBJ2-1, with D possibly being TRBD2 (5 bases). CDR1 and CDR2 (germline): LNHNV, YYDKDF (reference sequence). The V end lost 3 bases, the J end lost 6 bases, and 12 bases lay between the germline ends. There are 14 residues in the CDR3. CDR3 nucleotides: TGTGCCACCAGCAGTGGACTTTTTTTCAATGAGCAGTTCTTC. It codes for CATSSGLFFNEQFF. Filled out from reference TRBV15 and TRBJ2-1, the complete variable domain reads DAMVIQNPRYQVTQFGKPVTLSCSQTLNHNVMYWYQQKSSQAPKLLFHYYDKDFNNEADTPDNFQSRRPNTSFCFLDIRSPGLGDTAMYLCATSSGLFFNEQFFGPGTRLTVL.

The chain is built from TRBV5-1 and TRBJ2-5, with D maybe TRBD1 (6 bases). V shed 5 bases and J shed 5 bases, with 10 bases lying between them. The CDR3 consists of 12 residues. The V gene's germline CDR1 is SGHRS and CDR2 YFSETQ. This CDR3 is CASSGGWETQYF. The CDR3, as DNA: TGCGCCAGCAGTGGGGGCTGGGAGACCCAGTACTTC.

This clonotype was seen a handful of times. The CDR3 reads CASSLGGTGTDTQYF. The CDR3 bases are TGTGCCAGCAGCTTGGGAGGGACGGGCACAGATACGCAGTATTTT. The gene calls are TRBV5-6 and TRBJ2-3; D might be TRBD1 or TRBD2, each matching 5 bases. Trimming took off 0 bases at V and 1 base at J, with 9 bases between the two ends. The CDR3 totals 15 residues. Germline CDR1 and CDR2: SGHDT and YYEEEE.

This chain connects TRBV6-5 to TRBJ2-7; 10 bases agree with TRBD2. The CDR3 totals 17 residues. V lost 1 base and J lost 2; bases outside the gene matches: 8. Germline loops: CDR1 MNHEY, CDR2 SVGAGI. CDR3 in amino acids: CASSYLLAGRFTYEQYF. Written as DNA, the CDR3 is TGTGCCAGCAGTTACTTACTAGCGGGAAGGTTCACCTACGAGCAGTACTTC.

This clonotype was observed at least ten times. The rearrangement links TRBV5-6 to TRBJ2-1, with D possibly TRBD1 on 5 matching bases. The V and J ends lost 4 bases and 4 bases respectively, with 15 bases between them. From germline, CDR1 is SGHDT and CDR2 YYEEEE. This CDR3 region has 15 residues. The chain's CDR3 is CASSLQGELYNEQFF. The CDR3 DNA reads TGTGCCAGCAGCCTCCAGGGCGAGTTGTACAATGAGCAGTTCTTC.

In its sample, this clonotype was seen a few times. The gene calls are TRBV5-1 and TRBJ2-5; D perhaps matches TRBD1 (6 bases). Germline CDR1 and CDR2: SGHRS and YFSETQ. The CDR3 length is 13 residues. Trimming removed 1 base at V and 7 bases at J, with 11 bases between. The CDR3 coding sequence is TGCGCCAGCAGCTTGCCAGGGGAAGGGACCCAGTACTTC. Translation: CASSLPGEGTQYF.

The sample holds many counts of this clonotype. The chain recombines TRBV12-3 or TRBV12-4 with TRBJ1-4; no firm D call. The V end was cut by 1 base, the J end by 7 bases, with 1 base between. This CDR3 is built from 11 residues. The CDR3 nucleotides read TGTGCCAGCAGTTTAGGTGAAAAACTGTTTTTT. Protein product: CASSLGEKLFF.

This clonotype was observed many times. This rearrangement joins TRBV25-1 to TRBJ2-3, with D uncertain. V was pared by 5 bases and J by 6 bases, with 12 bases between. The CDR3 loop spans 13 amino acids. Germline CDR1 and CDR2: MGHDK and SYGVNS. CDR3 DNA sequence: TGTGCCAGCAGTTTGAGAGGAGCGGATACGCAGTATTTT. The encoded protein is CASSLRGADTQYF.

The sample holds a few counts of this clonotype. The chain uses TRBV5-1 and TRBJ2-5; D remains unclear. Germline values: CDR1 SGHRS, CDR2 YFSETQ. The CDR3 loop spans 15 amino acids. Trimming took off 5 bases at V and 0 bases at J, with 14 bases between the two ends. The CDR3 nucleotides read TGCGCCAGCAGGCCCACTTCCAGTAACCAAGAGACCCAGTACTTC. This translates into CASRPTSSNQETQYF.

The rearrangement joins TRBV27 to TRBJ2-1; D unclear. Trimming took off 6 bases at V and 3 bases at J, with 12 bases between the two ends. The CDR3 is made up of 14 amino acids. Germline V lookup: CDR1 MNHEY, CDR2 SMNVEV (reference sequence). CDR3 in amino acids: CASSRRSFYNEQFF. CDR3 coding DNA: TGTGCCAGCAGCCGAAGGAGCTTCTACAATGAGCAGTTCTTC.

The table lists this clonotype with many counts. V and J are TRBV12-3 or TRBV12-4 and TRBJ2-3; 9 nucleotides align to TRBD2. V shed 6 bases, J shed 2 bases, and the junction held 6 bases outside the gene matches. This CDR3 region has 15 residues. CDR3 DNA: TGTGCCAGCAGGGCGGGACTAGCAATCACAGATACGCAGTATTTT. Translating it yields CASRAGLAITDTQYF.

This clonotype was recorded at least ten times. The rearrangement links TRBV12-3 or TRBV12-4 to TRBJ2-1; TRBD2 matches 13 bases. This CDR3 is 14 amino acids long. The junction had 2 bases not matched to a gene; V was cut back by 8 bases and J by 4 bases. In nucleotides, the CDR3 is TGTGCCAGCGGGACTAGCGGGAAATACAATGAGCAGTTCTTC. Translated: CASGTSGKYNEQFF.

Notes on this clonotype: An end of the junction does not agree with germline; a read error may underlie this. The chain recombines TRBV25-1 with TRBJ2-1, with 8 bases matching TRBD1. The CDR3 runs 18 residues. Per germline, CDR1 MGHDK and CDR2 SYGVNS. For the CDR3, the DNA is TGTGTCAGCAGTTCCCCCCTCGGGGCAGGGGGCAGTCGGAATGAGCAGTTCTTC. Its translation is CVSSSPLGAGGSRNEQFF.

There are a few counts of this clonotype. The chain recombines TRBV18 with TRBJ2-7; maybe TRBD1 (6 bases). The CDR3 covers 13 residues. The V end lost 6 bases, the J end lost 5 bases, and 14 bases lay between the germline ends. Germline V gene lookup returns CDR1 KGHSH and CDR2 LQKENI. In nucleotides, the CDR3 is TGTGCCAGCTCCCCGACAGGTCATGACGAGCAGTACTTC. It encodes CASSPTGHDEQYF.

There are many counts of this clonotype. The rearrangement joins TRBV5-4 to TRBJ2-7, with TRBD2 matching over 13 bases. CDR1 is SGHNT, CDR2 YYREEE, per germline (reference sequence). This CDR3 contains 18 residues. Trimming at V came to 5 bases and at J to 1 base, leaving 12 bases not matched to a gene. In DNA form, the CDR3 reads TGTGCCAGCAGTGGAAGGGCCCGGACTAGCGGGAGATCCTACGAGCAGTACTTC. As protein: CASSGRARTSGRSYEQYF.

In this sample, this clonotype turned up many times. V usage is TRBV5-6 and J usage is TRBJ2-7; D perhaps matches TRBD1 (5 bases). The length of the CDR3 is 18 residues. The germline CDR1 and CDR2 sequences are SGHDT and YYEEEE. V shed 4 bases and J shed 2 bases, with 25 bases lying between them. The CDR3 protein is CASSIRGRTLLTPYEQYF. The DNA for the CDR3 is TGTGCCAGCAGCATAAGGGGCAGGACCCTGCTAACCCCCTACGAGCAGTACTTC.

This clonotype was detected only a few times. The rearrangement uses TRBV5-5 and TRBJ2-7; no reliable D call. The germline V gene has CDR1 SGHKS and CDR2 YYEKEE (reference sequence). This CDR3 region has 15 residues. V lost 0 bases and J 3 bases, leaving 13 bases between the germline ends. The CDR3 DNA follows: TGTGCCAGCAGCTTGGCGGCCCGACTGGACTACGAGCAGTACTTC. Its protein product is CASSLAARLDYEQYF.

This chain connects TRBV20-1 to TRBJ2-1; 9 positions agree with TRBD2. Trimming took 0 bases from V and 13 from J; bases not matched to a gene: 4. The CDR3 has 12 residues. Germline CDR1 DFQATT, CDR2 SNEGSKA (reference sequence). The DNA of the CDR3 is TGCAGTGCTAGAGAGGGGCTAGCGGGACAGTTCTTC. This translates into CSAREGLAGQFF.

J is TRBJ2-5 and V is TRBV4-3; TRBD1 or TRBD2 may be the D gene (5 bases each). The ends were cut back, 0 bases at V and 4 bases at J, with 12 bases in the middle. Germline V gene lookup returns CDR1 LGHNA and CDR2 YSLEER. The CDR3 length is 15 residues. DNA for the CDR3: TGCGCCAGCAGCCAAGAAGGCACTGGGGGAGAGACCCAGTACTTC. Its protein is CASSQEGTGGETQYF.

To note about this clonotype: An end of the junction differs from the germline gene, which may be a read error. The V and J genes are TRBV19 and TRBJ2-7, with 10 bases lining up with TRBD1. The CDR3 consists of 13 residues. Germline V gene sequence: CDR1 LNHDA, CDR2 SQIVND (reference sequence). CDR3 nucleotides: TGTGCCAGTAGTTACGGGACAGGGGAGAAAAGGAACTTC. It specifies CASSYGTGEKRNF.

This clonotype showed up many times. The CDR3 here is CSAGPGTGPSEQYF. DNA of the CDR3: TGCAGCGCTGGCCCCGGGACAGGCCCTAGCGAGCAGTACTTC. The rearrangement uses TRBV29-1 and TRBJ2-7; 8 bases fit TRBD1. Trimming removed 7 bases from V and 6 bases from J; junction bases left unmatched: 14. CDR1 is SQVTM, CDR2 ANQGSEA, per germline. CDR3 length: 14 residues.

At least ten counts were recorded for this clonotype. The chain joins TRBV29-1 to TRBJ2-7; D is perhaps TRBD2 (6 bases). V dropped 4 bases and J dropped 2 bases, with 12 bases sitting between them. This CDR3 has 13 amino acids. The germline gives CDR1 SQVTM, CDR2 ANQGSEA. CDR3 bases: TGCAGCGTTGTTCGCGGGGTGCCCTACGAGCAGTACTTC. The encoded protein is CSVVRGVPYEQYF.

In its sample, this clonotype was seen many times. The V call is TRBV7-2, the J call TRBJ1-5; D remains ambiguous. The CDR3 covers 15 residues. Germline V lookup: CDR1 SGHTA, CDR2 FQGNSA. V was pared by 1 base and J by 4 bases, with 11 bases between. The CDR3 reads CASSLVAGENQPQHF. CDR3 sequence (DNA): TGTGCCAGCAGCTTAGTGGCCGGGGAGAATCAGCCCCAGCATTTT.

This clonotype was seen repeatedly, ten times or more. The V gene is TRBV20-1, the J gene TRBJ2-7; TRBD1 matches at 9 bases. This CDR3 spans 15 amino acids. V shed 4 bases and J 4 bases; nucleotides not matched to a gene: 11. Germline assignment: CDR1 DFQATT and CDR2 SNEGSKA (reference sequence). The CDR3 sequence is CSANPPQGASYEQYF. The CDR3 bases are TGCAGTGCTAACCCCCCACAGGGGGCCTCATACGAGCAGTACTTC.

In its sample, this clonotype was seen a few times. V usage is TRBV5-1 and J usage is TRBJ2-1; 10 bases fit TRBD2. Germline loops: CDR1 SGHRS, CDR2 YFSETQ. Trimming at V came to 2 bases and at J to 5 bases, leaving 19 bases not matched to a gene. CDR3 length equals 20 residues. In nucleotides, the CDR3 is TGCGCCAGCAGCTTTAGAGGTTTGCTAGCGGGAGACGTGGTACACAATGAGCAGTTCTTC. It yields the protein CASSFRGLLAGDVVHNEQFF.

This clonotype was seen only once. The chain links TRBV20-1 to TRBJ2-5; TRBD2 matches at 15 bases. Germline CDR1 reads DFQATT; CDR2 reads SNEGSKA (reference sequence). The CDR3 totals 17 residues. With V trimmed by 5 bases and J by 5 bases, 12 bases remained unmatched. Written as DNA, the CDR3 is TGCAGTGCTCCGCCGGGACTAGCGGGAGGCCTACGGGAGACCCAGTACTTC. It yields the protein CSAPPGLAGGLRETQYF.